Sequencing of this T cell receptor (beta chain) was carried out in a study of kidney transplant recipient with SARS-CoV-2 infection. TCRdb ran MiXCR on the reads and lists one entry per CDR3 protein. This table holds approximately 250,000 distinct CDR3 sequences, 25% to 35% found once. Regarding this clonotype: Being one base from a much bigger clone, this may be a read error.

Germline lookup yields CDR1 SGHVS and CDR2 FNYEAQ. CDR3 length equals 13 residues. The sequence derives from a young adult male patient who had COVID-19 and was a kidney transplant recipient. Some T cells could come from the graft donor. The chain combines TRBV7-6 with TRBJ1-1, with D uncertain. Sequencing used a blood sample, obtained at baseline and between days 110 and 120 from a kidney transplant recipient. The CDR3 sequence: CASSFNWNTVAFF. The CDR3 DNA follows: TGTGCCAGCAGCTTTAATTGGAACACTGTAGCTTTCTTT.